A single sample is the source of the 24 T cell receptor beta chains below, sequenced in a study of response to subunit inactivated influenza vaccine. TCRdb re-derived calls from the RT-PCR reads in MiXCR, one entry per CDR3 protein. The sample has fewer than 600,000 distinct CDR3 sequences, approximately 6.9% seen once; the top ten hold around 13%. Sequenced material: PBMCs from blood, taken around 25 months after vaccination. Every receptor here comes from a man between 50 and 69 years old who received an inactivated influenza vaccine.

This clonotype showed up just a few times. The CDR3 region is CASSHKRAGRFETQYF. The CDR3 DNA sequence: TGTGCCAGCAGTCACAAGCGGGCGGGGAGGTTTGAGACCCAGTACTTC. The chain employs TRBV6-2 or TRBV6-3 and TRBJ2-5, with TRBD2 as a possible D gene (6 bases). Germline loops: CDR1 MNHEY, CDR2 SVGEGT. Between the trimmed V and J ends, which lost 5 bases and 5 bases, there was a span of 21 bases. This CDR3 spans 16 amino acids.

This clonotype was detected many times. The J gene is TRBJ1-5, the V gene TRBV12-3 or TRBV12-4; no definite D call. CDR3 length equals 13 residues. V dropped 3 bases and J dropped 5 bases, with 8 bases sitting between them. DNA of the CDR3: TGTGCCAGCAGTTTTGGGGAGGATCAGCCCCAGCATTTT. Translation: CASSFGEDQPQHF.

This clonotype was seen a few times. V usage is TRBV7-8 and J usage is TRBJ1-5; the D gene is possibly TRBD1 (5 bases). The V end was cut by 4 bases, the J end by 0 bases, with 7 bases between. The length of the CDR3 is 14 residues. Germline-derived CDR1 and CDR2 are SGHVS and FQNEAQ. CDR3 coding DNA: TGTGCCAGCAGCTCGACAGTTAGCAATCAGCCCCAGCATTTT. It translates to CASSSTVSNQPQHF. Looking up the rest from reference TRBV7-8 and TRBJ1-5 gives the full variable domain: GAGVSQSPRYKVAKRGQDVALRCDPISGHVSLFWYQQALGQGPEFLTYFQNEAQLDKSGLPSDRFFAERPEGSVSTLKIQRTQQEDSAVYLCASSSTVSNQPQHFGDGTRLSIL.

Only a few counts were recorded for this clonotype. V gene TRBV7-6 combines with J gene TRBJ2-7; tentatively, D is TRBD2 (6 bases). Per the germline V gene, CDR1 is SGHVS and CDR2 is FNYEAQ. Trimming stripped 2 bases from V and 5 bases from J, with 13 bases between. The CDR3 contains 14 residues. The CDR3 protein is CASSLRGGRNEQYF. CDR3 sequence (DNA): TGTGCCAGCAGCTTAAGAGGAGGGCGTAACGAGCAGTACTTC.

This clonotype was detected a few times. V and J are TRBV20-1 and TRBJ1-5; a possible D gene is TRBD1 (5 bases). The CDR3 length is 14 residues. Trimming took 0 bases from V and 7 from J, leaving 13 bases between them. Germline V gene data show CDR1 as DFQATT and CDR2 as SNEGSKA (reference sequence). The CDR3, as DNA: TGCAGTGCTAGAGAGGCGAGGGGTTTACAGCCCCAGCATTTT. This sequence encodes CSAREARGLQPQHF.

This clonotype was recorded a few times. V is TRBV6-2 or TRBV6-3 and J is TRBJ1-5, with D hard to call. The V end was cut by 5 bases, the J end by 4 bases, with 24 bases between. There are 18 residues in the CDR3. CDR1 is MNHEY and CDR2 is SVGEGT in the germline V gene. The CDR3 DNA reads TGTGCCAGCAGTCGTCCCGGGCAGGCGGACGCGCGAAATCAGCCCCAGCATTTT. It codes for CASSRPGQADARNQPQHF.

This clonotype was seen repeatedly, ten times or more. The CDR3, as DNA: TGCGCCAGCAGCTTGGATAGTCTGGGACAGAGGAAATTCTTC. This sequence encodes CASSLDSLGQRKFF. The chain has TRBV5-1 and TRBJ2-1; 7 bases agree with TRBD1. Trimming cost V 0 bases and J 16 bases; bases outside gene matches: 13. This CDR3 is 14 amino acids long. Germline values: CDR1 SGHRS, CDR2 YFSETQ.

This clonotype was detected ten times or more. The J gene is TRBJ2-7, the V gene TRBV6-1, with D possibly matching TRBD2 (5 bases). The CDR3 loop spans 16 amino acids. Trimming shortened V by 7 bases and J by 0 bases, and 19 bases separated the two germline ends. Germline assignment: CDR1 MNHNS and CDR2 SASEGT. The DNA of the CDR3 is TGTGCCAGCAAAATGCTAGCCGTAGAATCCTCCTACGAGCAGTACTTC. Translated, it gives CASKMLAVESSYEQYF.

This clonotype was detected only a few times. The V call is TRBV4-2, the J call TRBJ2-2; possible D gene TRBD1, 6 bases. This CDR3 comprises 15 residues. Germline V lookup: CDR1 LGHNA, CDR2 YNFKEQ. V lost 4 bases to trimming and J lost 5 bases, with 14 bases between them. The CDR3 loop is CASSRGTLRTGELFF. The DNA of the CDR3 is TGTGCCAGCAGCCGAGGGACACTCAGGACCGGGGAGCTGTTTTTT.

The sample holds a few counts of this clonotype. The CDR3, as DNA: TGTGCCAGACAGGGAGGCAATTCACCCCTCCACTTT. Its protein is CARQGGNSPLHF. The chain uses TRBV2 and TRBJ1-6, with a possible D match to TRBD1 (6 bases). The germline V gene has CDR1 SNHLY and CDR2 FYNNEI. V lost 9 bases and J 7 bases, leaving 10 bases between the germline ends. This CDR3 has 12 amino acids.

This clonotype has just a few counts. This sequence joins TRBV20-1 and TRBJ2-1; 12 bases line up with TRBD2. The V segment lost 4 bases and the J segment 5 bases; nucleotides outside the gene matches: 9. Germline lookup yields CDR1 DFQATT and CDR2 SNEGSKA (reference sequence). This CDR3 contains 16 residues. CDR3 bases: TGCAGTGCTACTTCTGGACTAGCGGGAACTAACAATGAGCAGTTCTTC. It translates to CSATSGLAGTNNEQFF.

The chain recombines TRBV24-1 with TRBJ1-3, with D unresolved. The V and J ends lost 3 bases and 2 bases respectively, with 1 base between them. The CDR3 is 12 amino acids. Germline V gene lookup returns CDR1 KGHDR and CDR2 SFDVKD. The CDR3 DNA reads TGTGCCACCAGTGATGCTGGAAACACCATATATTTT. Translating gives CATSDAGNTIYF.

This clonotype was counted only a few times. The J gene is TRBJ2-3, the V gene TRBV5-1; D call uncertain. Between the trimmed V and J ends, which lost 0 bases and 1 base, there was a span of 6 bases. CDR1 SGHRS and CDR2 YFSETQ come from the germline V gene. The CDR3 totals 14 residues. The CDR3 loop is CASSLAPRTDTQYF. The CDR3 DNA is TGCGCCAGCAGCTTGGCCCCCCGCACAGATACGCAGTATTTT.

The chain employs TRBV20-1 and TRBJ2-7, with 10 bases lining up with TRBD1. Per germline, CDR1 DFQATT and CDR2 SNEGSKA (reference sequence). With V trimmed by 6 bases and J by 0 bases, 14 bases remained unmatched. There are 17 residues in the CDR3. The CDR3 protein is CSAQSGQGTPSSYEQYF. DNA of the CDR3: TGCAGTGCCCAATCGGGACAGGGGACTCCTAGCTCCTACGAGCAGTACTTC.

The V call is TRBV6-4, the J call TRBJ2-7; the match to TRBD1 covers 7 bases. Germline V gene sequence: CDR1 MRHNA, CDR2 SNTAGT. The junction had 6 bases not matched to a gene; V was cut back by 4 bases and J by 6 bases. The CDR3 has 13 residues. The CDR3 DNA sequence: TGTGCCAGCAGTGTTACAGGGGCTGGCGAGCAGTACTTC. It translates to CASSVTGAGEQYF.

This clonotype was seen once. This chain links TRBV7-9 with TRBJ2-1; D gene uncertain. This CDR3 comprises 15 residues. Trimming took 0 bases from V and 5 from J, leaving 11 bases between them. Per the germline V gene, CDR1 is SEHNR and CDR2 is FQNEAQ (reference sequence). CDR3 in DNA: TGTGCCAGCAGCTTAGCGGAGCAGCCCCACAATGAGCAGTTCTTC. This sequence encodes CASSLAEQPHNEQFF.

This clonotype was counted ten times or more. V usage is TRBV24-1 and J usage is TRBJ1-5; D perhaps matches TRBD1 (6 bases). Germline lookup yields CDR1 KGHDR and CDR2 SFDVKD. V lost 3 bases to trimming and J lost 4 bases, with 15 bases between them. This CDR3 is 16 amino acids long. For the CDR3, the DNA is TGTGCCACCAGTGATCGAATGTACAGGGTTAATCAGCCCCAGCATTTT. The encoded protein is CATSDRMYRVNQPQHF.

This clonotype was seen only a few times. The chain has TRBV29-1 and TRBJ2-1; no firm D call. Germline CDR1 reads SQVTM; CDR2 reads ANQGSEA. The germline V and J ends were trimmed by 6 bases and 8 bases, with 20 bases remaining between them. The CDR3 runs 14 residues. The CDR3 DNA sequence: TGCAGCGTAAATCGACCGGTTATAGCTGATGAGCAGTTCTTC. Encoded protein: CSVNRPVIADEQFF.

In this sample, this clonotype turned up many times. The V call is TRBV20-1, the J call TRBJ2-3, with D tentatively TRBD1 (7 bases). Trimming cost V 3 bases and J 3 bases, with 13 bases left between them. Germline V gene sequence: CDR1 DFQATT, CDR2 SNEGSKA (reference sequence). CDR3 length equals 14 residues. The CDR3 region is CSARQGGVTDTQYF. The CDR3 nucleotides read TGCAGTGCTAGGCAGGGGGGCGTGACAGATACGCAGTATTTT.

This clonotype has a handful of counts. The CDR3 loop reads CASSPLATSGTNEQFF. In nucleotides, the CDR3 is TGTGCCAGCAGCCCCTTGGCCACTAGCGGGACCAATGAGCAGTTCTTC. The rearrangement uses TRBV7-3 and TRBJ2-1; 10 nucleotides agree with TRBD2. The V gene's germline CDR1 is SGHTA and CDR2 FQGTGA. The CDR3 is made up of 16 amino acids. J lost 6 bases, V lost 5 bases, and 10 bases had no gene match. The complete variable domain, with remaining parts taken from reference TRBV7-3 and TRBJ2-1, reads GAGVSQTPSNKVTEKGKYVELRCDPISGHTALYWYRQSLGQGPEFLIYFQGTGAADDSGLPNDRFFAVRPEGSVSTLKIQRTERGDSAVYLCASSPLATSGTNEQFFGPGTRLTVL.

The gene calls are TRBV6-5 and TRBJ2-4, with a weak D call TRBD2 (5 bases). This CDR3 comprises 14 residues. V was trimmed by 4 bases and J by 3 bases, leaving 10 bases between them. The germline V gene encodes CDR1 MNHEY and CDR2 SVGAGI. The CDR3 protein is CASSLMEVKNIQYF. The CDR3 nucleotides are TGTGCCAGCAGTTTAATGGAGGTCAAAAACATTCAGTACTTC.

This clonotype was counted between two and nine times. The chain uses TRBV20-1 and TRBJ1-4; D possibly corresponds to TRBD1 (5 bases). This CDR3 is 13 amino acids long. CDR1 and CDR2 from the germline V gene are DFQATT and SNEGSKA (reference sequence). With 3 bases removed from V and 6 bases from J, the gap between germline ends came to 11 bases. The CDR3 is CSASSPGYEKLFF. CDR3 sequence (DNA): TGCAGTGCTAGCTCGCCAGGGTATGAAAAACTGTTTTTT.

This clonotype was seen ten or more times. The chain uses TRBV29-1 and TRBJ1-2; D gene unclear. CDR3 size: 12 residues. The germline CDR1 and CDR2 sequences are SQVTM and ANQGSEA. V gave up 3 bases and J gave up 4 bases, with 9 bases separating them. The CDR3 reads CSVEEGGYGYTF. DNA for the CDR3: TGCAGCGTTGAGGAGGGCGGCTATGGCTACACCTTC.

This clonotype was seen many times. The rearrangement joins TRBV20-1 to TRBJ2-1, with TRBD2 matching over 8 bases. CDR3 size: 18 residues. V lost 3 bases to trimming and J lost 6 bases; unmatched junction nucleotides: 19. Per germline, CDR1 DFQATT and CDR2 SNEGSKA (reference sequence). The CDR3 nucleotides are TGCAGTGCTAGGCCCAGCGGCAGCGGGAGATCACCGGGCAATGAGCAGTTCTTC. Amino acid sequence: CSARPSGSGRSPGNEQFF.